The clone carrying this TCR beta chain appeared a single time. Antigen specificity is unknown. Use of 60 Vbeta and 13 Jbeta primers characterized the PCR. TCRdb's table, derived via immunoSEQ multiplex PCR, lists solely in-frame clones and lacks some. The sample holds about 140,000 clones, around 85% seen once. The data derive from a study of cytomegalovirus exposure and HLA in healthy donors. Study summary: Earlier work reported approximately 100 million unique TCR beta sequences from about 180 million T cells. About 77 million unique TCRs from HLA-typed donors made up an early data release. Study-wide results and caveats: In an earlier analysis, most TCR beta V segments were productive about 90% or about 30% of the time.

Sequenced material: PBMCs. The sequence derives from a man in his forties in good health and CMV-seropositive.

This CDR3 is CASSIGDRLNTEAFF. In DNA form, the CDR3 reads TGTGCCAGTAGTATAGGGGACAGGCTGAACACTGAAGCTTTCTTT. This sequence joins TRBV19 and TRBJ1-1, with 8 nucleotides matching TRBD1. V was clipped by 1 base and J by 0 bases; unmatched bases: 1. This CDR3 is 15 amino acids long. Per the germline V gene, CDR1 is LNHDA and CDR2 is SQIVND (reference sequence).